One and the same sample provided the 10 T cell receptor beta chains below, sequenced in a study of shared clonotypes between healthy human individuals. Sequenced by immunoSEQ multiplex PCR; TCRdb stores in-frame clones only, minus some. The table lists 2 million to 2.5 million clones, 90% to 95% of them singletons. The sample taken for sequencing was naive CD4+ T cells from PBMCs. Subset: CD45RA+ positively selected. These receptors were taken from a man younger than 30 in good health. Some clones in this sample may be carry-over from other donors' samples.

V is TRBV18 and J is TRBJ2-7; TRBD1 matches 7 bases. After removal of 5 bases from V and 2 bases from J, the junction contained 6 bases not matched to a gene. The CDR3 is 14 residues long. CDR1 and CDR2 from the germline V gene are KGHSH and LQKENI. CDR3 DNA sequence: TGTGCCAGCTCAACATGGGACAGCACCTACGAGCAGTACTTC. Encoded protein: CASSTWDSTYEQYF.

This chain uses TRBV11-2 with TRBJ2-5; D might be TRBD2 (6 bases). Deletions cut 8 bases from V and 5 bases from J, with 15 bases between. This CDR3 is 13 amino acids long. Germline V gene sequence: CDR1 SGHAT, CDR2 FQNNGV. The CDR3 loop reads CASARQSGETQYF. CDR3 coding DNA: TGTGCCAGCGCCCGTCAAAGCGGGGAGACCCAGTACTTC.

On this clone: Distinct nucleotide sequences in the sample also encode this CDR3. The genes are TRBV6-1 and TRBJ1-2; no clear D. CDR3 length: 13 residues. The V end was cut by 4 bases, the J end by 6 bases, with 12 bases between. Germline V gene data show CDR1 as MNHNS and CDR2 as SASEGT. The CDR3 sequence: CASSVHRLDGYTF. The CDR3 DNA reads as TGTGCCAGCAGTGTTCACAGACTGGATGGCTACACCTTC.

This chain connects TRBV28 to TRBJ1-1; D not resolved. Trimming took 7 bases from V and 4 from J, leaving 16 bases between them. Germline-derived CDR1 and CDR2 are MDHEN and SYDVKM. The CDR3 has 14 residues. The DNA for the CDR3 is TGTGCCAGCATACGATCTTCTCTTGGCACTGAAGCTTTCTTT. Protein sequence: CASIRSSLGTEAFF.

CDR3 amino acids: CASSLRRGNTYYEQYF. In DNA form, the CDR3 reads TGTGCCAGCAGCTTGAGACGAGGGAACACTTACTACGAGCAGTACTTC. The chain couples TRBV5-5 to TRBJ2-7, with D possibly being TRBD2 (5 bases). This CDR3 has 16 residues. Trimming left V 1 base short and J 3 bases short, with 17 bases between. Looked up from germline, CDR1 is SGHKS and CDR2 is YYEKEE (reference sequence).

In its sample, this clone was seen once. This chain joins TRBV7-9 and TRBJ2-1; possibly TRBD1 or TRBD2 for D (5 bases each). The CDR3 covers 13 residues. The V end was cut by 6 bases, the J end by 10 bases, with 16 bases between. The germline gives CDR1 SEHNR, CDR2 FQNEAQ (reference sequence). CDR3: CASSRDRNTEQFF. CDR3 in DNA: TGTGCCAGCAGTAGGGACCGAAACACGGAGCAGTTCTTC.

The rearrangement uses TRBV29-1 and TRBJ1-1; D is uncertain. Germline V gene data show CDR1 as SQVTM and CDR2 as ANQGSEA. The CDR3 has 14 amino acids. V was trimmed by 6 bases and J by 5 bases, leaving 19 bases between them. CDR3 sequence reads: CSVQAMRFSTEAFF. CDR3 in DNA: TGCAGCGTGCAAGCGATGAGGTTTTCGACTGAAGCTTTCTTT.

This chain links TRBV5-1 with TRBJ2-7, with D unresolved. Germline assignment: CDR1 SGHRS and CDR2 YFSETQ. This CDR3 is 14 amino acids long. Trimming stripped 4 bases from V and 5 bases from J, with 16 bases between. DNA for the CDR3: TGCGCCAGCAGCACGGCCCTTACGCCCAACGAGCAGTACTTC. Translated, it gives CASSTALTPNEQYF.

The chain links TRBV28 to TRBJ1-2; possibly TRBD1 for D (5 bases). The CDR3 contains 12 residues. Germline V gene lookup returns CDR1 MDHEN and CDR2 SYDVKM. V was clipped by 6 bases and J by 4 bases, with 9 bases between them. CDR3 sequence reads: CASSGTLYGYTF. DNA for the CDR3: TGTGCCAGCAGCGGGACGCTCTATGGCTACACCTTC.

The CDR3 loop is CASRGLAGAVEQYF. Here the CDR3 DNA reads TGTGCCAGTAGGGGACTAGCGGGAGCAGTCGAGCAGTACTTC. The rearrangement links TRBV19 to TRBJ2-7, with 14 positions matching TRBD2. V shed 6 bases, J shed 6 bases, and the junction held 4 bases outside the gene matches. Germline CDR1 reads LNHDA; CDR2 reads SQIVND (reference sequence). CDR3 length equals 14 residues. The full variable domain, in which reference TRBV19 and TRBJ2-7 provide the parts outside the CDR3, is DGGITQSPKYLFRKEGQNVTLSCEQNLNHDAMYWYRQDPGQGLRLIYYSQIVNDFQKGDIAEGYSVSREKKESFPLTVTSAQKNPTAFYLCASRGLAGAVEQYFGPGTRLTVT.